This T cell receptor (beta chain) was sequenced during a study of blood T cells in healthy people across ages. Sample-barcoded 5' priming and a J-beta primer mix drove a second PCR of 7 to 11 cycles. A single record per CDR3 protein comes from TCRdb applying MiXCR to the 5' RACE reads. The sample has some 1.4 million distinct CDR3 sequences; around 42% are singletons. This CDR3 region has 15 residues. CDR1 is MGHRA and CDR2 is YSYEKL in the germline V gene. Study observations and caveats: Diversity estimated from one million T cells was considered an underestimate. A strong correlation was found between TCR beta diversity and the percentage of naive T cells. Diversity was higher, and naive CD4+ cells more numerous, in long-lived donors than in aged donors.

As regards this clonotype: What it recognizes is unknown. An end of the junction does not agree with germline; a read error may underlie this.

Those donating, healthy Caucasian individuals from Russia, were aged roughly 6 to 95. Sequences were obtained from blood. J is TRBJ1-2 and V is TRBV4-1; unclear D gene. This receptor was taken from a woman aged 18 to 35 in good health. The CDR3 nucleotides read TGCGCCAGCAGCCCCGGTACCCCTTCGAACTATGGCTGCACCTTC. Translated, it gives CASSPGTPSNYGCTF.